The 19 T cell receptor beta chains listed next were all sequenced from one sample in a study of blood T cell repertoires in COVID-19. Only in-frame clones appear in the TCRdb table, and some are missing; sequencing was by immunoSEQ multiplex PCR. The sample carries about 180,000 clones, 80% recorded once. The sample taken for sequencing was PBMCs or T cells enriched from blood (not recorded which). These receptors all come from a man between 60 and 75 years old who had been exposed to COVID-19.

This clone was recorded a few times. The V gene is TRBV10-1, the J gene TRBJ1-4, with TRBD1 identical over 7 bases. CDR1 and CDR2 from the germline V gene are WNHNN and SYGVQD (reference sequence). The CDR3 runs to 16 residues. J lost 4 bases, V lost 8 bases, and 13 bases had no gene match. The CDR3 nucleotides are TGCGCCAGCGACGGGCCAGATAGACAGGGTAATGAAAAACTGTTTTTT. This translates into CASDGPDRQGNEKLFF.

The genes are TRBV6-2 or TRBV6-3 and TRBJ1-3; D is perhaps TRBD1 (5 bases). The V gene lost 6 bases and the J gene lost 0 bases, with 18 bases spanning the gap. Germline V gives CDR1 MNHEY, CDR2 SVGEGT. The CDR3 spans 17 residues. CDR3 bases: TGTGCCAGCAGCCGCCTCGGGGGGGACGTCTCTGGAAACACCATATATTTT. This encodes CASSRLGGDVSGNTIYF.

V usage is TRBV27 and J usage is TRBJ1-2; D gene uncertain. CDR3 length: 11 amino acids. The germline V and J ends were trimmed by 3 bases and 7 bases, with 6 bases remaining between them. The V gene's germline CDR1 is MNHEY and CDR2 SMNVEV (reference sequence). CDR3 DNA sequence: TGTGCCAGCAGTTTCCGCGGTGGCTACACCTTC. Translation: CASSFRGGYTF.

The chain is built from TRBV29-1 and TRBJ2-2; 10 bases line up with TRBD2. The CDR3 is 15 residues long. Germline trimming cut 7 bases from V and 1 base from J; bases unmatched to any gene: 6. Germline V gene data show CDR1 as SQVTM and CDR2 as ANQGSEA. The CDR3 is CSAGAGGGNTGELFF. Written as DNA, the CDR3 is TGCAGCGCGGGAGCGGGAGGGGGGAACACCGGGGAGCTGTTTTTT.

This clone was seen once. The V call is TRBV5-1, the J call TRBJ1-1; a possible D gene is TRBD1 (5 bases). CDR1 and CDR2 (germline): SGHRS, YFSETQ. The CDR3 runs 13 residues. V was pared by 0 bases and J by 7 bases, with 10 bases between. In nucleotides, the CDR3 is TGCGCCAGCAGCTTGGGTGTCCAGGGTGAAGCTTTCTTT. Its translation is CASSLGVQGEAFF. Variable domain in full (rest from reference TRBV5-1 and TRBJ1-1): KAGVTQTPRYLIKTRGQQVTLSCSPISGHRSVSWYQQTPGQGLQFLFEYFSETQRNKGNFPGRFSGRQFSNSRSEMNVSTLELGDSALYLCASSLGVQGEAFFGQGTRLTVV.

This rearrangement joins TRBV27 to TRBJ2-3, with 8 bases that match TRBD2. J gave up 2 bases and V 2 bases, and 3 bases lay outside the gene matches. Per the germline V gene, CDR1 is MNHEY and CDR2 is SMNVEV (reference sequence). The CDR3 sequence is 15 residues long. In DNA form, the CDR3 reads TGTGCCAGCAGTTTAGAACTAGCGGACACAGATACGCAGTATTTT. Encoded protein: CASSLELADTDTQYF.

This clone has more than one count but fewer than ten. The chain recombines TRBV7-2 with TRBJ2-5; 14 bases fit TRBD2. After removal of 5 bases from V and 6 bases from J, the junction contained 8 bases not matched to a gene. Germline V gene lookup returns CDR1 SGHTA and CDR2 FQGNSA. The CDR3 totals 16 residues. CDR3 loop: CASSQRGTSGRQTQYF. CDR3 nucleotide sequence: TGTGCCAGCAGCCAACGAGGGACTAGCGGGAGACAGACCCAGTACTTC.

The chain has TRBV5-8 and TRBJ2-3; 9 bases agree with TRBD1. V lost 1 base, J lost 3 bases, and 3 bases stayed unmatched. The CDR3 runs to 15 residues. The germline V gene has CDR1 SGHTS and CDR2 YDEGEE. The CDR3 sequence is CASSLRTGVTDTQYF. For the CDR3, the DNA is TGTGCCAGCAGCTTGAGGACAGGGGTGACAGATACGCAGTATTTT. The full variable domain, in which reference TRBV5-8 and TRBJ2-3 provide the parts outside the CDR3, is EAGVTQSPTHLIKTRGQQATLRCSPISGHTSVYWYQQALGLGLQFLLWYDEGEERNRGNFPPRFSGRQFPNYSSELNVNALELEDSALYLCASSLRTGVTDTQYFGPGTRLTVL.

This clone is a singleton in its sample. V gene TRBV6-5 combines with J gene TRBJ2-4; D possibly corresponds to TRBD2 (6 bases). CDR1 is MNHEY, CDR2 SVGAGI, per germline. The V end lost 4 bases, the J end lost 8 bases, and 21 bases lay between the germline ends. This CDR3 is 16 amino acids long. The CDR3 here is CASSSIPGLEGDIQYF. Here the CDR3 DNA reads TGTGCCAGCAGTTCCATCCCGGGACTCGAGGGCGACATTCAGTACTTC.

The CDR3 sequence is CASSQGSGREYEQYF. For the CDR3, the DNA is TGTGCCAGCAGCCAAGGGTCAGGGAGGGAGTACGAGCAGTACTTC. The gene calls are TRBV3-1 (or the pseudogene TRBV3-2) and TRBJ2-7, with 7 bases lining up with TRBD2. The junction had 7 bases not matched to a gene; V was cut back by 1 base and J by 4 bases. The CDR3 length is 15 residues. Germline CDR1 LGHDT, CDR2 YNNKEL (reference sequence).

This chain connects TRBV18 to TRBJ2-7, with 8 positions matching TRBD1. Germline trimming cut 3 bases from V and 4 bases from J; bases unmatched to any gene: 11. CDR3 length: 16 amino acids. Germline V gene lookup returns CDR1 KGHSH and CDR2 LQKENI. As DNA, the CDR3 is TGTGCCAGCTCACCGTCGCCCAGGACAGGGATATACGAGCAGTACTTC. Translating gives CASSPSPRTGIYEQYF.

Details on this clone: A read error may explain this, as a much larger clone is one base away. This same CDR3 is encoded by further DNA sequences in the sample. The genes are TRBV2 and TRBJ2-2; 14 bases are a match to TRBD2. The V gene's germline CDR1 is SNHLY and CDR2 FYNNEI. After removal of 7 bases from V and 11 bases from J, the junction contained 12 bases not matched to a gene. The CDR3 has 16 amino acids. The CDR3 nucleotides read TGTGCCAGCAAAGGGACTAGCGGGAGTGAGGTCGGAGAGCTGTTTTTT. This gives the protein CASKGTSGSEVGELFF.

The chain has TRBV11-3 and TRBJ2-2; 7 bases are a match to TRBD1. The CDR3 is made up of 14 amino acids. J was trimmed by 4 bases and V by 5 bases; bases with no gene match: 4. Germline V gene data show CDR1 as SGHNT and CDR2 as YENEEA. The CDR3 here is CASSPGTATGELFF. The CDR3 DNA follows: TGTGCCAGCAGCCCTGGGACAGCCACCGGGGAGCTGTTTTTT.

This chain's CDR3 is CASSLFGQGDYNEQFF. Here the CDR3 DNA reads TGTGCCAGCAGCTTGTTTGGACAGGGGGACTACAATGAGCAGTTCTTC. V gene TRBV5-5 combines with J gene TRBJ2-1, with 10 bases that match TRBD1. V was pared by 1 base and J by 3 bases, with 4 bases of the junction left unmatched. Germline CDR1 reads SGHKS; CDR2 reads YYEKEE (reference sequence). This CDR3 contains 16 residues.

Only a few counts were recorded for this clone. The V call is TRBV2, the J call TRBJ1-6, with TRBD1 matching 8 bases. J gave up 6 bases and V 6 bases, and 4 bases lay outside the gene matches. There are 14 residues in the CDR3. The germline V gene encodes CDR1 SNHLY and CDR2 FYNNEI. The CDR3 is CASRGQEPNSPLHF. The CDR3 nucleotides are TGTGCCAGCAGGGGACAGGAACCTAATTCACCCCTCCACTTT. The whole variable domain, filled in from reference TRBV2 and TRBJ1-6, reads EPEVTQTPSHQVTQMGQEVILRCVPISNHLYFYWYRQILGQKVEFLVSFYNNEISEKSEIFDDQFSVERPDGSNFTLKIRSTKLEDSAMYFCASRGQEPNSPLHFGNGTRLTVT.

The genes are TRBV30 and TRBJ1-5, with 9 bases aligning to TRBD1. Unmatched junction bases numbered 8, after V lost 4 bases and J lost 4 bases. The CDR3 loop spans 15 amino acids. Germline assignment: CDR1 GTSNPN and CDR2 SVGIG (reference sequence). CDR3 DNA: TGTGCCTGGAATGGCGGGACAGGGCCAAATCAGCCCCAGCATTTT. Translation: CAWNGGTGPNQPQHF.

This chain uses TRBV5-1 with TRBJ1-4, with TRBD1 identical over 7 bases. Germline CDR1 is SGHRS and CDR2 is YFSETQ. J gave up 4 bases and V 0 bases, and 3 bases lay outside the gene matches. The CDR3 is 15 residues long. CDR3 nucleotide sequence: TGCGCCAGCAGCTTGGGACAGGGCTATAATGAAAAACTGTTTTTT. Translation gives CASSLGQGYNEKLFF.

The V and J genes are TRBV11-2 and TRBJ1-3; 8 nucleotides agree with TRBD1. Germline trimming cut 5 bases from V and 0 bases from J; bases unmatched to any gene: 9. CDR3 length: 17 amino acids. Per the germline V gene, CDR1 is SGHAT and CDR2 is FQNNGV. The CDR3 bases are TGTGCCAGCAGCAGAGCAGGGGGCATGAGCTCTGGAAACACCATATATTTT. Translated, it gives CASSRAGGMSSGNTIYF. The full variable domain, its missing parts supplied by reference TRBV11-2 and TRBJ1-3, is EAGVAQSPRYKIIEKRQSVAFWCNPISGHATLYWYQQILGQGPKLLIQFQNNGVVDDSQLPKDRFSAERLKGVDSTLKIQPAKLEDSAVYLCASSRAGGMSSGNTIYFGEGSWLTVV.

The genes are TRBV29-1 and TRBJ1-1; D is perhaps TRBD1 (6 bases). V lost 7 bases and J 5 bases, leaving 23 bases between the germline ends. Germline V gene sequence: CDR1 SQVTM, CDR2 ANQGSEA. The CDR3 has 15 amino acids. This chain's CDR3 is CSAVAAGGRGTEAFF. In DNA, the CDR3 is TGCAGCGCCGTAGCGGCGGGGGGGCGCGGGACTGAAGCTTTCTTT.